The 29 T cell receptor beta chains listed next were all sequenced from one sample in a study of T-cell reconstitution after alpha-beta-depleted transplantation in children. Unique molecular identifiers were built into the TCRbeta library. TCRdb reprocessed the PCR reads with MiXCR, giving one entry per CDR3 protein. This table holds 350,000 to 500,000 distinct CDR3 sequences, about 40% found once. Sequencing used PBMCs, obtained before TCRalphabeta/CD19-depleted stem cell transplant. These receptors were collected from a girl aged 2 to 10 with aplastic anemia, due to receive a stem cell transplant.

In its sample, this clonotype was seen a few times. This could be a read error, since a much larger clone is one nucleotide away. The chain joins TRBV20-1 to TRBJ1-2; TRBD1 agrees at 12 bases. Germline V lookup: CDR1 DFQATT, CDR2 SNEGSKA (reference sequence). There are 15 residues in the CDR3. After removal of 5 bases from V and 6 bases from J, the junction contained 10 bases not matched to a gene. The CDR3 reads CSAPGTGGAWNGYTF. The CDR3 nucleotides read TGCAGTGCTCCTGGGACAGGGGGCGCGTGGAATGGCTACACCTTC.

This clonotype showed up just a few times. The chain links TRBV7-2 to TRBJ1-5; 8 nucleotides align to TRBD1. The J segment lost 2 bases and the V segment lost 4 bases, leaving 10 bases of the junction unmatched. The CDR3 covers 17 residues. Germline CDR1 is SGHTA and CDR2 is FQGNSA. Here the CDR3 reads CASSSIQGAARNQPQHF. CDR3 DNA sequence: TGTGCCAGCAGCTCAATTCAGGGGGCGGCGCGCAATCAGCCCCAGCATTTT.

The chain couples TRBV6-1 to TRBJ1-2; TRBD1 matches at 9 bases. The CDR3 is made up of 14 amino acids. Germline assignment: CDR1 MNHNS and CDR2 SASEGT. Trimming at V came to 8 bases and at J to 8 bases, leaving 12 bases not matched to a gene. CDR3 protein: CASHSPGTGSGYTF. The CDR3 coding sequence is TGTGCCAGCCATAGTCCCGGGACAGGGAGCGGCTACACCTTC.

The V call is TRBV5-1, the J call TRBJ2-2; possibly TRBD1 for D (6 bases). Trimming took off 1 base at V and 6 bases at J, with 13 bases between the two ends. Germline CDR1 SGHRS, CDR2 YFSETQ. The CDR3 spans 15 residues. The CDR3 protein is CASSLKTGIAGELFF. The CDR3 DNA sequence: TGCGCCAGCAGCTTGAAAACAGGGATCGCCGGGGAGCTGTTTTTT.

The rearrangement uses TRBV5-6 and TRBJ2-4; 7 nucleotides align to TRBD1. CDR1 is SGHDT, CDR2 YYEEEE, per germline. Trimming cost V 5 bases and J 1 base; bases outside gene matches: 15. CDR3 size: 18 residues. This chain's CDR3 is CASSPTGYLRDAKNIQYF. The CDR3 DNA sequence: TGTGCCAGCAGTCCGACAGGGTATCTCAGGGATGCCAAAAACATTCAGTACTTC.

This clonotype was detected many times. V gene TRBV6-2 or TRBV6-3 combines with J gene TRBJ2-1, with 7 bases that match TRBD1. Germline V gene sequence: CDR1 MNHEY, CDR2 SVGEGT. The trim removed 6 bases at V and 15 bases at J, leaving 8 bases unmatched. The CDR3 totals 11 residues. CDR3 amino acids: CASSRGQALFF. The CDR3 nucleotides read TGTGCCAGCAGCCGAGGACAGGCCCTGTTCTTC.

The chain is built from TRBV6-1 and TRBJ2-5, with unresolved D. CDR1 is MNHNS and CDR2 is SASEGT in the germline V gene. V lost 8 bases and J lost 3, with 13 bases in between. The CDR3 length is 13 residues. CDR3 loop: CASGNQKEETQYF. Written as DNA, the CDR3 is TGTGCCAGCGGCAACCAGAAGGAAGAGACCCAGTACTTC.

The chain carries TRBV20-1 and TRBJ2-7, with 11 bases aligning to TRBD1. V lost 4 bases and J lost 4; bases outside the gene matches: 6. CDR3 length: 14 amino acids. The germline V gene encodes CDR1 DFQATT and CDR2 SNEGSKA (reference sequence). As DNA, the CDR3 is TGCAGTGCTACCCGGGGACAGGGGGTTTACGAGCAGTACTTC. This translates into CSATRGQGVYEQYF.

The rearrangement uses TRBV7-3 and TRBJ2-1; a weak D match, TRBD2 (5 bases). CDR1 and CDR2 (germline): SGHTA, FQGTGA. Trimming removed 5 bases at V and 10 bases at J, with 21 bases between. The CDR3 consists of 15 residues. CDR3 sequence reads: CASSPLSGPVYEQFF. The CDR3 DNA is TGTGCCAGCAGCCCCCTGAGCGGCCCCGTATACGAGCAGTTCTTC.

This clonotype has just a few counts. V is TRBV15 and J is TRBJ2-6; 10 nucleotides agree with TRBD1. Germline V gives CDR1 LNHNV, CDR2 YYDKDF (reference sequence). CDR3 length: 15 amino acids. V lost 8 bases to trimming and J lost 4 bases; unmatched junction nucleotides: 5. As DNA, the CDR3 is TGTGCCACCGGGACAGGGGCTGCCGGGGCCAACGTCCTGACTTTC. Amino acid sequence: CATGTGAAGANVLTF. The variable domain in full, with the rest retrieved from reference TRBV15 and TRBJ2-6, is DAMVIQNPRYQVTQFGKPVTLSCSQTLNHNVMYWYQQKSSQAPKLLFHYYDKDFNNEADTPDNFQSRRPNTSFCFLDIRSPGLGDTAMYLCATGTGAAGANVLTFGAGSRLTVL.

The sample holds many counts of this clonotype. The chain carries TRBV12-3 or TRBV12-4 and TRBJ1-2; 7 bases map to TRBD1. This CDR3 contains 14 residues. V shed 7 bases and J 7 bases; nucleotides not matched to a gene: 12. As DNA, the CDR3 is TGTGCCAGCACCTTAGGGGGCCCGCAGAGTGGCTACACCTTC. It codes for CASTLGGPQSGYTF.

The CDR3 is CATSDLGPRDSQETQYF. The CDR3 DNA follows: TGTGCCACCAGTGATTTGGGGCCCCGGGACAGCCAAGAGACCCAGTACTTC. The chain couples TRBV24-1 to TRBJ2-5, with 7 bases identical to TRBD1. V shed 0 bases, J shed 1 base, and the junction held 7 bases outside the gene matches. The germline CDR1 and CDR2 sequences are KGHDR and SFDVKD. This CDR3 spans 17 amino acids.

This rearrangement joins TRBV27 to TRBJ2-7, with 7 bases lining up with TRBD2. The germline V gene has CDR1 MNHEY and CDR2 SMNVEV (reference sequence). V dropped 2 bases and J dropped 5; count of bases not matched to a gene: 3. The CDR3 length is 13 residues. CDR3 region: CASSLAGEDEQYF. As DNA, the CDR3 is TGTGCCAGCAGTTTAGCGGGAGAAGACGAGCAGTACTTC.

This clonotype came up a few times. The chain links TRBV5-1 to TRBJ1-1, with 8 bases fitting TRBD1. V was clipped by 4 bases and J by 3 bases; unmatched bases: 11. The CDR3 is 16 residues long. The germline gives CDR1 SGHRS, CDR2 YFSETQ. The CDR3 loop reads CASSRQGTTLDTEAFF. The CDR3 bases are TGCGCCAGCAGCCGACAGGGGACTACACTGGACACTGAAGCTTTCTTT.

On this clonotype: One end of the junction varies from germline; a read error may be responsible. V gene TRBV7-9 combines with J gene TRBJ2-3; D gene uncertain. The CDR3 sequence is 13 residues long. Germline lookup yields CDR1 SEHNR and CDR2 FQNEAQ (reference sequence). The chain's CDR3 is CAINLSLEGTQYF. As DNA, the CDR3 is TGTGCCATCAACTTAAGTTTGGAAGGTACGCAATATTTT.

V is TRBV6-5 and J is TRBJ2-1, with D tentatively TRBD2 (6 bases). The CDR3 consists of 16 residues. V was cut by 2 bases and J by 9 bases, with 20 bases left in between. Germline V gene sequence: CDR1 MNHEY, CDR2 SVGAGI. The DNA for the CDR3 is TGTGCCAGCAGTTACCGGGCGGTAGCAGGAGGGACTGAGCAGTTCTTC. Translating it yields CASSYRAVAGGTEQFF.

Comments on this clonotype: A much larger clone is a single base away; this may be a read error. The chain has TRBV7-9 and TRBJ1-2, with a weak D call TRBD1 (6 bases). Germline loops: CDR1 SEHNR, CDR2 FQNEAQ (reference sequence). V was shortened by 5 bases and J by 6 bases, with 25 bases between the two germline ends. This CDR3 has 17 amino acids. CDR3 protein: CASSRNPRGSVGHGYTF. The CDR3 region has the DNA TGTGCCAGCAGCCGAAACCCAAGGGGGTCCGTGGGACATGGCTACACCTTC.

The V call is TRBV20-1, the J call TRBJ2-5, with 8 bases fitting TRBD2. V shed 6 bases and J 4 bases; nucleotides not matched to a gene: 7. CDR1 DFQATT and CDR2 SNEGSKA come from the germline V gene (reference sequence). This CDR3 has 13 residues. CDR3 in DNA: TGCAGTGCCCGAAACGGGGGGGCAGAGACCCAGTACTTC. Protein product: CSARNGGAETQYF.

This clonotype showed up many times. The rearrangement uses TRBV6-5 and TRBJ1-1; no reliable D call. The CDR3 is 14 amino acids. The germline V and J ends were trimmed by 0 bases and 1 base, with 6 bases remaining between them. Germline assignment: CDR1 MNHEY and CDR2 SVGAGI. CDR3 amino acids: CASSYSRENTEAFF. The CDR3, as DNA: TGTGCCAGCAGTTACTCGAGGGAGAACACTGAAGCTTTCTTT.

The rearrangement links TRBV25-1 to TRBJ1-5, with D hard to call. Germline V gene data show CDR1 as MGHDK and CDR2 as SYGVNS. V was pared by 1 base and J by 2 bases, with 3 bases between. The CDR3 covers 13 residues. CDR3 loop: CASSELGNQPQHF. CDR3 DNA: TGTGCCAGCAGTGAATTGGGCAATCAGCCCCAGCATTTT.

The gene calls are TRBV7-6 and TRBJ2-1; no definite D call. V dropped 5 bases and J dropped 13 bases, with 15 bases sitting between them. CDR1 is SGHVS and CDR2 is FNYEAQ in the germline V gene. The CDR3 loop spans 12 amino acids. The CDR3, as DNA: TGTGCCAGCAGCCCCCCCCTACACGGTCAGTTCTTC. Protein: CASSPPLHGQFF.

The rearrangement links TRBV5-1 to TRBJ1-5; 8 bases fit TRBD1. The trim removed 4 bases at V and 2 bases at J, leaving 11 bases unmatched. Germline V lookup: CDR1 SGHRS, CDR2 YFSETQ. The CDR3 runs to 17 residues. The CDR3 DNA reads TGCGCCAGCAGCGTGTCACCTAAGGACAGGGGCAATCAGCCCCAGCATTTT. Amino acid sequence: CASSVSPKDRGNQPQHF.

CDR3 sequence reads: CASSRTSAGYTF. The CDR3 DNA follows: TGTGCCAGCAGCCGGACGTCGGCCGGCTACACCTTC. The chain employs TRBV7-9 and TRBJ1-2, with D uncertain. The CDR3 has 12 residues. The V and J ends lost 5 bases and 8 bases respectively, with 12 bases between them. The germline gives CDR1 SEHNR, CDR2 FQNEAQ (reference sequence).

This clonotype was seen once. The V call is TRBV5-1, the J call TRBJ2-7, with 7 bases fitting TRBD1. After removal of 4 bases from V and 0 bases from J, the junction contained 13 bases not matched to a gene. Germline CDR1 reads SGHRS; CDR2 reads YFSETQ. The CDR3 consists of 17 residues. The CDR3 bases are TGCGCCAGCAGCGTAAATCCCGACAGGGCCCTCTCCTACGAGCAGTACTTC. This codes for CASSVNPDRALSYEQYF.

CDR3 residues: CASSLIDRGNEAFF. DNA of the CDR3: TGTGCCAGCAGCTTAATTGACAGGGGGAATGAAGCTTTCTTT. J is TRBJ1-1 and V is TRBV5-6, with 9 bases that match TRBD1. The J segment lost 7 bases and the V segment lost 2 bases, leaving 6 bases of the junction unmatched. The CDR3 covers 14 residues. CDR1 is SGHDT, CDR2 YYEEEE, per germline.

This clonotype was seen only once. This chain links TRBV18 with TRBJ2-1, with a possible D match to TRBD2 (6 bases). CDR3 length equals 17 residues. Germline-derived CDR1 and CDR2 are KGHSH and LQKENI. Trimming shortened V by 6 bases and J by 0 bases, and 18 bases separated the two germline ends. This chain's CDR3 is CASSLTGVQDSYNEQFF. The CDR3 region has the DNA TGTGCCAGCTCGTTAACGGGGGTTCAGGACTCCTACAATGAGCAGTTCTTC.

J is TRBJ2-1 and V is TRBV5-1; no clear D. The CDR3 length is 14 residues. CDR1 and CDR2 from the germline V gene are SGHRS and YFSETQ. Between the trimmed V and J ends, which lost 0 bases and 3 bases, there was a span of 7 bases. For the CDR3, the DNA is TGCGCCAGCAGCTTGGTCAGCGACTACAATGAGCAGTTCTTC. Protein product: CASSLVSDYNEQFF.

The rearrangement uses TRBV30 and TRBJ2-5, with 8 bases matching TRBD2. This CDR3 comprises 14 residues. V shed 5 bases and J 1 base; nucleotides not matched to a gene: 6. CDR1 and CDR2 (germline): GTSNPN, SVGIG (reference sequence). The CDR3 sequence: CAWDRLAGQETQYF. CDR3 nucleotide sequence: TGTGCCTGGGACCGCCTAGCGGGCCAAGAGACCCAGTACTTC.

The table lists this clonotype with many counts. The chain couples TRBV20-1 to TRBJ2-3, with D perhaps matching TRBD2 (6 bases). The germline V gene has CDR1 DFQATT and CDR2 SNEGSKA (reference sequence). The CDR3 runs 14 residues. The V end lost 6 bases, the J end lost 2 bases, and 15 bases lay between the germline ends. The chain's CDR3 is CSAQGAGPTDTQYF. In nucleotides, the CDR3 is TGCAGTGCCCAAGGCGCGGGACCCACAGATACGCAGTATTTT.